Each of the 2 T cell receptor beta chains below was sequenced from the same sample in a study of blood T cell repertoires in COVID-19. TCRdb's table, derived via immunoSEQ multiplex PCR, lists solely in-frame clones and lacks some. This sample yields roughly 250,000 clones, of which approximately 79% are seen a single time; over 3% belongs to the top ten. Specimen: peripheral blood. Receptors originate from a woman between 35 and 50 years old with active or convalescent COVID-19.

CDR3 sequence reads: CASRGAGGPWNEQFF. The CDR3 DNA follows: TGTGCCAGCAGAGGAGCGGGGGGGCCGTGGAATGAGCAGTTCTTC. The genes are TRBV6-5 and TRBJ2-1; TRBD2 matches 10 bases. The germline V gene encodes CDR1 MNHEY and CDR2 SVGAGI. With V trimmed by 6 bases and J by 7 bases, 9 bases remained unmatched. The length of the CDR3 is 15 residues.

This chain joins TRBV21-1 and TRBJ2-1; TRBD1 is the table's D call, not checked against the DNA. TRBV21-1 is noted as a pseudogene. This CDR3 has 12 amino acids. The CDR3 DNA reads TGTGCCAGCATACCCAGGGACAATGAGCAGTTCTTC. Translating it yields CASIPRDNEQFF.